The rows below give T cell receptor beta chains drawn from one sample of a study of T-cell memory formation after mild COVID-19. TCRdb passed the 5' RACE reads through MiXCR, listing each CDR3 protein once. Among about 470,000 distinct CDR3 sequences listed, roughly 25% were seen once. Material for sequencing was PBMCs or a T cell subset sorted from them (not recorded which). These receptors all come from an adult woman who had mild COVID-19 (a few samples of this study predate the infection). Cell type and time point are not known. Each CDR3 is given with its conserved first and last residue. The D gene is left open where the match is weak. Size is stated for part of the rows, as once, few or many counts, or as a class when the clone is expanded.

J: TRBJ2-7; D: .; V: TRBV14; size: .; CDR3: CASSLTTDPYEQYF; DNA: TGTGCCAGCAGCCTTACGACAGACCCCTACGAGCAGTACTTC
J: TRBJ2-7; D: TRBD1; V: TRBV5-1; size: few; CDR3: CASSTGTGEGYEQYF; DNA: TGCGCCAGCAGCACCGGGACAGGGGAAGGCTACGAGCAGTACTTC
J: TRBJ2-4; D: TRBD1; V: TRBV7-2; size: .; CDR3: CASSQPPGQGWTKNIQYF; DNA: TGTGCCAGCAGCCAGCCCCCGGGACAGGGTTGGACAAAAAACATTCAGTACTTC
J: TRBJ2-7; D: .; V: TRBV6-1; size: .; CDR3: CASSEQGREYF; DNA: TGTGCCAGCAGTGAACAGGGAAGGGAGTACTTC
J: TRBJ2-7; D: .; V: TRBV20-1; size: .; CDR3: CSASDRRTYEQYF; DNA: TGCAGTGCATCAGACAGGAGAACCTACGAGCAGTACTTC
J: TRBJ2-4; D: .; V: TRBV6-5; size: .; CDR3: CASSYAQGRLNIQYF; DNA: TGTGCCAGCAGTTACGCCCAGGGGAGACTAAACATTCAGTACTTC
J: TRBJ2-2; D: .; V: TRBV9; size: once; CDR3: CASSVAAGRVGGELFF; DNA: TGTGCCAGCAGCGTAGCCGCAGGGCGGGTTGGCGGGGAGCTGTTTTTT
J: TRBJ2-1; D: .; V: TRBV7-2; size: once; CDR3: CASRLPTPNEQFF; DNA: TGTGCCAGCAGACTCCCTACCCCCAATGAGCAGTTCTTC
J: TRBJ2-1; D: .; V: TRBV12-3/TRBV12-4; size: .; CDR3: CASSFDRTGGGNEQFF; DNA: TGTGCCAGCAGTTTTGATAGAACGGGCGGAGGGAATGAGCAGTTCTTC
J: TRBJ1-1; D: .; V: TRBV7-2; size: many; CDR3: CASSLQWAEAFF; DNA: TGTGCCAGCAGCTTACAGTGGGCTGAAGCTTTCTTT
J: TRBJ2-5; D: .; V: TRBV7-2; size: few; CDR3: CASSPGRSQETQYF; DNA: TGTGCCAGCAGCCCTGGCCGCTCTCAAGAGACCCAGTACTTC
J: TRBJ2-7; D: .; V: TRBV29-1; size: few; CDR3: CSVEDVAAYEQYF; DNA: TGCAGCGTTGAAGATGTGGCGGCCTACGAGCAGTACTTC
J: TRBJ2-7; D: TRBD2; V: TRBV20-1; size: .; CDR3: CSASETSGRYEQYF; DNA: TGCAGTGCTAGTGAGACTAGCGGGAGGTACGAGCAGTACTTC
J: TRBJ2-1; D: TRBD2; V: TRBV3-1; size: .; CDR3: CASSLAPGLAGSF; DNA: TGTGCCAGCAGCCTCGCGCCGGGACTAGCGGGATCCTTC
J: TRBJ1-2; D: TRBD1; V: TRBV11-2; size: once; CDR3: CASSLLGGQGKDGYTF; DNA: TGTGCCAGCAGCCTCCTTGGGGGACAGGGGAAGGATGGCTACACCTTC
J: TRBJ2-7; D: TRBD1; V: TRBV6-1; size: few; CDR3: CASSAGQGAIYEQYF; DNA: TGTGCCAGCAGCGCGGGACAGGGGGCGATCTACGAGCAGTACTTC
J: TRBJ2-6; D: .; V: TRBV7-2; size: few; CDR3: CASRPGTNNVLTF; DNA: TGTGCCAGCAGACCCGGGACGAACAACGTCCTGACTTTC
J: TRBJ1-1; D: TRBD1; V: TRBV7-8; size: .; CDR3: CASSPRGQVNTEAFF; DNA: TGTGCCAGCAGCCCGAGGGGACAGGTGAACACTGAAGCTTTCTTT
J: TRBJ1-1; D: .; V: TRBV30; size: .; CDR3: CAWSPQGANTEAFF; DNA: TGTGCCTGGAGTCCTCAGGGCGCCAACACTGAAGCTTTCTTT